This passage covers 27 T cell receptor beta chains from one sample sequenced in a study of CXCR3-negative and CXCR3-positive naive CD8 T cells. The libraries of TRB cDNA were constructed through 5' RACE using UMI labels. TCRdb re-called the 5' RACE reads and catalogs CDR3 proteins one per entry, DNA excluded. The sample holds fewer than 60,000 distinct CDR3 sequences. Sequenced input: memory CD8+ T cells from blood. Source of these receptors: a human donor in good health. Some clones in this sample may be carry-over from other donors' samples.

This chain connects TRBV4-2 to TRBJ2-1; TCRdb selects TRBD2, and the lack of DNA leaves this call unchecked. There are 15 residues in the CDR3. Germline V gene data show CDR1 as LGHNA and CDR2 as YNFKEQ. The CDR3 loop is CASSPGGPFYNEQFF.

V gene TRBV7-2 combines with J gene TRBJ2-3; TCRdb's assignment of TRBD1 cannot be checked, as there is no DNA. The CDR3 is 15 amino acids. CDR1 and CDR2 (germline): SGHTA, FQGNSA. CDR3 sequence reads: CASSLTGLHSDTQYF. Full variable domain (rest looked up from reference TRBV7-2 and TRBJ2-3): GAGVSQSPSNKVTEKGKDVELRCDPISGHTALYWYRQSLGQGLEFLIYFQGNSAPDKSGLPSDRFSAERTGGSVSTLTIQRTQQEDSAVYLCASSLTGLHSDTQYFGPGTRLTVL.

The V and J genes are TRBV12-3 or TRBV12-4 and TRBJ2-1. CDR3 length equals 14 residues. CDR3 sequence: CATLWASSYNEQFF.

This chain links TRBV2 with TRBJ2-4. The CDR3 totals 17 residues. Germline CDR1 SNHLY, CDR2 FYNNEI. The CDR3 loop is CASSAGIAGLAKNIQYF.

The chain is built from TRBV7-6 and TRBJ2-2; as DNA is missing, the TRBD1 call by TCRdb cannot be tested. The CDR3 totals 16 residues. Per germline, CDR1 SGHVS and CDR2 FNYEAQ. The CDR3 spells CASSPWDRVGTGELFF.

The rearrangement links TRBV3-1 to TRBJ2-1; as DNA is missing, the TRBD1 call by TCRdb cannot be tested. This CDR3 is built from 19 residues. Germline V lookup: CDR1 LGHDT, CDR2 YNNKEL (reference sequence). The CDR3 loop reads CASSQDRAHAGGGYNEQFF.

The CDR3 protein is CASSLDWTNEQFF. The rearrangement uses TRBV7-3 and TRBJ2-1. Germline V gene sequence: CDR1 SGHTA, CDR2 FQGTGA. CDR3 length: 13 amino acids. Supplemented by reference TRBV7-3 and TRBJ2-1, the full variable domain reads GAGVSQTPSNKVTEKGKYVELRCDPISGHTALYWYRQSLGQGPEFLIYFQGTGAADDSGLPNDRFFAVRPEGSVSTLKIQRTERGDSAVYLCASSLDWTNEQFFGPGTRLTVL.

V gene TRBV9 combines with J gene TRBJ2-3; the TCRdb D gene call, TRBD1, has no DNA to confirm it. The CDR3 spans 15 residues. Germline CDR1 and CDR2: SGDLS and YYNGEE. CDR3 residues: CASSVGQGRTDTQYF. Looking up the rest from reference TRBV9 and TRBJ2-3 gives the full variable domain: DSGVTQTPKHLITATGQRVTLRCSPRSGDLSVYWYQQSLDQGLQFLIQYYNGEERAKGNILERFSAQQFPDLHSELNLSSLELGDSALYFCASSVGQGRTDTQYFGPGTRLTVL.

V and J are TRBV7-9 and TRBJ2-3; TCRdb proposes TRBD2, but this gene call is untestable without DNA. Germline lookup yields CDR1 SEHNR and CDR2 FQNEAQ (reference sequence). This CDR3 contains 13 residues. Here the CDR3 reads CASSFPAEDTQYF.

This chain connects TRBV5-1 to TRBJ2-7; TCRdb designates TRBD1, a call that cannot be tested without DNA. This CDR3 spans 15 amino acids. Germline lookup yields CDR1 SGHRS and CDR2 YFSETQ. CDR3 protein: CASSGSGTGSNEQYF.

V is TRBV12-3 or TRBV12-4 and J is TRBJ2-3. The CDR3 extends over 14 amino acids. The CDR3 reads CASSSGFRTDTQYF.

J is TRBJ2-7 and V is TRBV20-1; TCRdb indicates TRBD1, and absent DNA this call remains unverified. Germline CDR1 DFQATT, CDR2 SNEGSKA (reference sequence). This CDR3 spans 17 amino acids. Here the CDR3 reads CSARDFLNAGGNYEQYF.

CDR3 amino acids: CSASLLDTDTQYF. The J gene is TRBJ2-3, the V gene TRBV20-1. The CDR3 runs to 13 residues. CDR1 is DFQATT and CDR2 is SNEGSKA in the germline V gene (reference sequence).

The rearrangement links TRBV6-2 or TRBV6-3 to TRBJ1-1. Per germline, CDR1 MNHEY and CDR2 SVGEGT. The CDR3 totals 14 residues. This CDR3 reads CASSGGAEYTEAFF.

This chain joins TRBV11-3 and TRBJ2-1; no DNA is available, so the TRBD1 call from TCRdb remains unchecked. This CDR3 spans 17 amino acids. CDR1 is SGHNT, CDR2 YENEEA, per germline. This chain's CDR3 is CASSLRPRGAQKNEQFF.

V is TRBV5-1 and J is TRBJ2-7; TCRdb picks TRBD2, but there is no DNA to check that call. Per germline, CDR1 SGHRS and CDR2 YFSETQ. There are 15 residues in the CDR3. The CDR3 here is CASSLESGGPYEQYF.

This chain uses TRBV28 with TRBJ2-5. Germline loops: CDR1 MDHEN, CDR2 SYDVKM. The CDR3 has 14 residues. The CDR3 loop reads CASSLTGDQETQYF.

The CDR3 here is CASTLGLNTGELFF. The chain recombines TRBV6-2 or TRBV6-3 with TRBJ2-2; without DNA, the TCRdb call of TRBD2 cannot be checked. The CDR3 is made up of 14 amino acids. Germline-derived CDR1 and CDR2 are MNHEY and SVGEGT.

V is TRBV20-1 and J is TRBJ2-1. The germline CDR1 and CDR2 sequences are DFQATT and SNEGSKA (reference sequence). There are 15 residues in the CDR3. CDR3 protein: CSARDTLAGFDEQFF.

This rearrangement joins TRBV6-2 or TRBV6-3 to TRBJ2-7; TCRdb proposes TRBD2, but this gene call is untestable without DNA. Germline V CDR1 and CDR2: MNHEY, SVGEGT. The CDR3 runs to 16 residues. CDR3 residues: CASLSRTSGVPYEQYF.

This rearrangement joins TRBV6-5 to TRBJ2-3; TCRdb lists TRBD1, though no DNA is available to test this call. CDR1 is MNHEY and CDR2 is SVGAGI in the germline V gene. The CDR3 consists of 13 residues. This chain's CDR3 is CASRGGPMNTQYF.

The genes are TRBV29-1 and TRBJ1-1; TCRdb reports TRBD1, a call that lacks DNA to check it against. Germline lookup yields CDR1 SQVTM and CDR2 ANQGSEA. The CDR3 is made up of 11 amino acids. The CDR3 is CSAGLNTEAFF.

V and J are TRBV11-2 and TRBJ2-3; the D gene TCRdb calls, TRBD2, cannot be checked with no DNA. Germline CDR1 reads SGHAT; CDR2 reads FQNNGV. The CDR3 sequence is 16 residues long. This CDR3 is CASSLEGLANTDTQYF.

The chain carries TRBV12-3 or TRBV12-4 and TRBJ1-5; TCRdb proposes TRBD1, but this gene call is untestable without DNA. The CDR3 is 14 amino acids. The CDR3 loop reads CASSQGTGNQPQHF.

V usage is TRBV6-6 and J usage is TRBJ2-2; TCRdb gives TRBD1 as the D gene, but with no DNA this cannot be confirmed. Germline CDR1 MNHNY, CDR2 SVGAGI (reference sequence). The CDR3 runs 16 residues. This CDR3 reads CASSHDRGRVAGELFF.

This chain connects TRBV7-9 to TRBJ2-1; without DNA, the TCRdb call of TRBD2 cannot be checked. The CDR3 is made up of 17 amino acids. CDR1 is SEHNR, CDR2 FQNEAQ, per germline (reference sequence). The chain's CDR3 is CASSSGLLGRGHNEQFF. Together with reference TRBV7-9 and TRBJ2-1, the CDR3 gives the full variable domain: DTGVSQNPRHKITKRGQNVTFRCDPISEHNRLYWYRQTLGQGPEFLTYFQNEAQLEKSRLLSDRFSAERPKGSFSTLEIQRTEQGDSAMYLCASSSGLLGRGHNEQFFGPGTRLTVL.

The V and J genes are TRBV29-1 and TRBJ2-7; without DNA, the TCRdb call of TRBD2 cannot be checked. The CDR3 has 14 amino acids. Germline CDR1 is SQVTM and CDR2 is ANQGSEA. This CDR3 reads CSVETSGATYEQYF.